This is a list of T cell receptor beta chains from one sample in a study of identical twins. A single record per CDR3 protein comes from TCRdb applying MiXCR to the 5' RACE reads. The sample lists 230,000 or so distinct CDR3 sequences, approximately 8.3% seen once, with 3% to 3.5% in the top ten. These records were also assigned to another study, of yellow fever vaccine responses in identical twins.

The source material was CD8+ T cells sorted from blood. The receptors were sampled from a woman between 18 and 29 years old in good health. CDR3s include the opening cysteine and the closing phenylalanine or tryptophan. Fields, in order: V gene, D gene, J gene, clone size, CDR3 DNA, CDR3 protein. A D gene is named only where the DNA matches it firmly. Size is omitted from some rows. Given values are once, few, many or a class for expanded clones.

>TRBV28|NA|TRBJ1-1|NA
TGTGCCAGCAGTATTAAGTGGTCAGGGTTTAAGTACACTGAAGCTTTCTTT
CASSIKWSGFKYTEAFF
>TRBV4-3|NA|TRBJ2-1|many
TGCGCCAGCAGCGTAGCGAGGAGCTCCTACAATGAGCAGTTCTTC
CASSVARSSYNEQFF
>TRBV13|NA|TRBJ2-7|NA
TGTGCCAGCAGCTTAGTAGAGCGCTTCGAGCAGTACTTC
CASSLVERFEQYF
>TRBV3-1|NA|TRBJ2-7|NA
TGTGCCAGCAGCCCCACTCGGAACGTATGGGACGAGCAGTACTTC
CASSPTRNVWDEQYF
>TRBV28|TRBD2|TRBJ2-1|NA
TGTGCCAGCAGTTTAGCGGGAGGTAAATTCTTC
CASSLAGGKFF
>TRBV5-8|TRBD1|TRBJ2-7|NA
TGTGCCAGCAGCTGGACAGGAGCCTACGAGCAGTACTTC
CASSWTGAYEQYF
>TRBV6-2/TRBV6-3|NA|TRBJ1-2|many
TGTGCCAGCAGTTCAAACGTTGGCTACACCTTC
CASSSNVGYTF
>TRBV5-5|NA|TRBJ2-7|many
TGTGCCAGCAGCTTCCCGGGACAACTATACGAGCAGTACTTC
CASSFPGQLYEQYF
>TRBV27|TRBD1|TRBJ2-2|few
TGTGCCAGCAGTTTACAGGGACAGGAGGAGCTGTTTTTT
CASSLQGQEELFF
>TRBV12-3/TRBV12-4|NA|TRBJ2-1|NA
TGTGCCAGCAGTTTTGGCGGACCCTACAATGAGCAGTTCTTC
CASSFGGPYNEQFF
>TRBV5-6|NA|TRBJ2-5|NA
TGTGCCAGCAGCTTGGAGGCTCCGATGGAGACCCAGTACTTC
CASSLEAPMETQYF
>TRBV7-8|NA|TRBJ2-7|few
TGTGCCAGCACCCCTCCGGCGAGAGGGGAGGACGAGCAGTACTTC
CASTPPARGEDEQYF
>TRBV9|NA|TRBJ2-1|NA
TGTGCCAGCAGCGTCCTACCCGCATACAATGAGCAGTTCTTC
CASSVLPAYNEQFF
>TRBV6-2/TRBV6-3|NA|TRBJ2-7|many
TGTGCCAGCAGTTCTGGGACTGACACCTACGAGCAGTACTTC
CASSSGTDTYEQYF
>TRBV27|TRBD1|TRBJ1-4|many
TGTGCCAGCAGTTGGGACAGTTTTAAGGAAAAACTGTTTTTT
CASSWDSFKEKLFF
>TRBV5-1|TRBD2|TRBJ2-7|few
TGCGCCAGCAGCTTGGAGGGACTAGCGGGAGGGCCCGATGCGTACTTC
CASSLEGLAGGPDAYF
>TRBV20-1|TRBD2|TRBJ2-1|few
TGCAGTGCACCACCTACTAGCGGGAGCGTGAATGAGCAGTTCTTC
CSAPPTSGSVNEQFF
>TRBV19|NA|TRBJ1-1|NA
TGTGTCTCGGAATTGGGCACTGAAGCTTTCTTT
CVSELGTEAFF
>TRBV3-1|NA|TRBJ2-1|NA
TGTGCCAGCAGCCCCAGGTGGGGGGAATACAATGAGCAGTTCTTC
CASSPRWGEYNEQFF
>TRBV7-9|NA|TRBJ2-1|few
TGTGCCAGCAGCACTGACAACTACAATGAGCAGTTCTTC
CASSTDNYNEQFF
>TRBV4-2|NA|TRBJ2-7|many
TGTGCCAGCAGTGCAGGTGCGGTCCCGTCCTACGAGCAGTACTTC
CASSAGAVPSYEQYF
>TRBV4-1|NA|TRBJ2-3|few
TGCGCCAGCAGCTCCCATGGGGTTTTGAGCACAGATACGCAGTATTTT
CASSSHGVLSTDTQYF
>TRBV20-1|NA|TRBJ2-3|few
TGCTGTGCTAGATCCCACTCCGAGGGGCGCAACACAGATACGCAGTATTTT
CCARSHSEGRNTDTQYF
>TRBV20-1|TRBD2|TRBJ2-3|many
TGCAGTGCTAGAGAGGGAAGCGGGGACACAGATACGCAGTATTTT
CSAREGSGDTDTQYF
>TRBV5-1|TRBD1|TRBJ1-5|many
TGCGCCAGCAGCTTGGGACAGGGGGCCCAGCCCCAGCATTTT
CASSLGQGAQPQHF
>TRBV4-2|TRBD2|TRBJ2-1|many
TGTGCCAGCAGCCAAGAGGGTGCGGGGGGCTACAATGAGCAGTTCTTC
CASSQEGAGGYNEQFF
>TRBV20-1|NA|TRBJ2-2|few
TGCAGTGCAGATACCGAGAACACCGGGGAGCTGTTTTTT
CSADTENTGELFF
>TRBV11-2|NA|TRBJ2-7|many
TGTGCCAGCAGCTTAGAGGGGCAGGGAATCGACGAGCAGTACTTC
CASSLEGQGIDEQYF
>TRBV13|NA|TRBJ2-1|many
TGTGCCAGCAGCCTCGACCTGGACAATGAGCAGTTCTTC
CASSLDLDNEQFF
>TRBV7-2|NA|TRBJ1-3|many
TGTGCCAGCAGCTTAGATGAGTTAAACACCATATATTTT
CASSLDELNTIYF
>TRBV7-4|TRBD2|TRBJ2-1|NA
TGTGCCAGCAGCCGGGGGACTAGCGGGGATAGTACCTCCTACAATGAGCAGTTCTTC
CASSRGTSGDSTSYNEQFF
>TRBV7-3|NA|TRBJ2-2|NA
TGTGCCAGCAGCTTAATGGGCCCAATTGCGCGACCCGGGGAGCTGTTTTTT
CASSLMGPIARPGELFF
>TRBV4-3|TRBD2|TRBJ2-1|many
TGCGCCAGCAGCCAAGATAGACTAGCGGGTCTCTACAATGAGCAGTTCTTC
CASSQDRLAGLYNEQFF
>TRBV19|NA|TRBJ2-1|NA
TGTGCCAGTAGTATAGTGCCCGGTGGTGAGCAGTTCTTC
CASSIVPGGEQFF
>TRBV27|TRBD2|TRBJ2-3|few
TGTGCCAGCAGTTCTAATAGTCGGACTAGCGGGGGGATGTTCACAGATACGCAGTATTTT
CASSSNSRTSGGMFTDTQYF
>TRBV27|NA|TRBJ2-7|NA
TGTGCCAGCAGTTCCTTAAGACAGCTCTACGAGCAGTACTTC
CASSSLRQLYEQYF
>TRBV20-1|TRBD1|TRBJ2-7|few
TGCAGTGCTAGAGAGGACAGGGGAGTGGCCTACGAGCAGTACTTC
CSAREDRGVAYEQYF
>TRBV5-1|NA|TRBJ2-1|many
TGCGCCAGCAGGGGACTGATCGATTATAATGAGCAGTTCTTC
CASRGLIDYNEQFF
>TRBV11-2|TRBD2|TRBJ2-7|NA
TGTGCCAGCAGCGCTACTAGCGGAGGGCCCCTCGAGCAGTACTTC
CASSATSGGPLEQYF
>TRBV2|TRBD1|TRBJ1-5|NA
TGTGCCAGCGGAACAGGGGGCTCCAATCAGCCCCAGCATTTT
CASGTGGSNQPQHF
>TRBV12-5|TRBD2|TRBJ2-1|many
TGTGCTAGTTCCTTAGCGGGTGTGTTCATCAATGAGCAGTTCTTC
CASSLAGVFINEQFF
>TRBV25-1|TRBD1|TRBJ2-5|NA
TGTGCCAGCAGTGAATATAGGGCAGGGGGCATCCAAGAGACCCAGTACTTC
CASSEYRAGGIQETQYF
>TRBV2|TRBD2|TRBJ2-5|NA
TGTGCCAGCATGGGCGGGAGGACGCAAGAGACCCAGTACTTC
CASMGGRTQETQYF
>TRBV9|NA|TRBJ2-5|many
TGTGCCAGCAGCGTAGCCGGCTACACGTTCGCAGAGACCCAGTACTTC
CASSVAGYTFAETQYF
>TRBV3-1|NA|TRBJ2-2|NA
TGTGCCAGCAGCCAAGATCTAGGAATCCTCGGGGAGCTGTTTTTT
CASSQDLGILGELFF
>TRBV27|NA|TRBJ2-1|NA
TGTGCCAGCAGTTCCCTAAGGACGGGTGGAACCCCCGTGGATGAGCAGTTCTTC
CASSSLRTGGTPVDEQFF
>TRBV12-3/TRBV12-4|TRBD1|TRBJ2-7|few
TGTGCCAGCAGGGACAGGATTTTCTACGAGCAGTACTTC
CASRDRIFYEQYF
>TRBV27|NA|TRBJ1-2|many
TGTGCCAGCAGTTTGTACGGCTATGGCTACACCTTC
CASSLYGYGYTF
>TRBV7-9|TRBD2|TRBJ2-7|NA
TGTGCCAGCAGCTTACCTCCTCGGACTAGAACCGACGAGCAGTACTTC
CASSLPPRTRTDEQYF
>TRBV5-1|TRBD2|TRBJ2-1|many
TGCGCCAGCAGCGTGGACATAGCGGGAGGCTCCTACAATGAGCAGTTCTTC
CASSVDIAGGSYNEQFF